This T cell receptor (beta chain) was profiled in a study of neoadjuvant anti-PD-1 for oral cavity cancer. This clone was counted between two and nine times. Sequencing was performed with immunoSEQ multiplex PCR; in TCRdb, only in-frame clones are kept and a portion is missing. The data contain some 66,000 clones, 83% of them seen just once; the ten biggest clones take up 3% to 3.5%. Trimming removed 3 bases at V and 11 bases at J, with 10 bases between. Germline lookup yields CDR1 DFQATT and CDR2 SNEGSKA (reference sequence). The CDR3 covers 11 residues. The input for sequencing was PBMCs, taken before nivolumab (anti-PD-1) treatment. This chain joins TRBV20-1 and TRBJ1-4; D remains unclear. This receptor was taken from a person aged 35 to 85 with oral cavity squamous cell carcinoma. This CDR3 is CSASVLQKLFF. CDR3 nucleotides: TGCAGTGCTAGTGTACTTCAGAAACTGTTTTTT.